This T cell receptor beta chain was sequenced for a study of cytomegalovirus exposure and HLA in healthy donors. Overall study findings and caveats: Diagnosis of cytomegalovirus status made by the classifier reportedly showed high specificity and sensitivity.

V lost 4 bases and J lost 2; bases outside the gene matches: 13. CDR1 and CDR2 (germline): SGDLS, YYNGEE. The CDR3 contains 18 residues. Comments on this clone: Its antigen is still unknown.

PCR was performed using 60 Vbeta and 13 Jbeta primers. Produced via immunoSEQ multiplex PCR; TCRdb's table is partial and in-frame only. The profile shows over 90,000 clones, roughly 76% of them singletons. The sequenced material came from PBMCs. This receptor was taken from a woman aged 55-69 years in good health and CMV-seropositive. J is TRBJ2-1 and V is TRBV9; TRBD2 matches 9 bases. The CDR3 region is CASSPSTETSGTYNEQFF. The DNA of the CDR3 is TGTGCCAGCAGCCCATCGACCGAGACTAGCGGTACCTACAATGAGCAGTTCTTC.